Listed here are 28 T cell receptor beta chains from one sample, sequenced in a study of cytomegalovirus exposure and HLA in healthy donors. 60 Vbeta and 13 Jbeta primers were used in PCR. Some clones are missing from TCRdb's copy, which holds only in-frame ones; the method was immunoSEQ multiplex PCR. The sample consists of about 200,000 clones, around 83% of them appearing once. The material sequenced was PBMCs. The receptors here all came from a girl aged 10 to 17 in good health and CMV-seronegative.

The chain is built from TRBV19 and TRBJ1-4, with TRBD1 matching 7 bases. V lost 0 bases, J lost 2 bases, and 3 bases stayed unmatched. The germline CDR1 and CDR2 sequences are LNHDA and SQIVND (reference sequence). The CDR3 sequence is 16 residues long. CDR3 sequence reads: CASSIDQTGTNEKLFF. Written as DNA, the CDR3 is TGTGCCAGTAGTATAGACCAGACAGGGACTAATGAAAAACTGTTTTTT.

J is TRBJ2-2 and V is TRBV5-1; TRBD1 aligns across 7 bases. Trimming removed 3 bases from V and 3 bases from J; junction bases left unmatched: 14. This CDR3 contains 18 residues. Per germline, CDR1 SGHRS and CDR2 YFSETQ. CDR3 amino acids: CASSWDSRVRSYTGELFF. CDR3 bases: TGCGCCAGCAGCTGGGACAGTCGGGTTAGAAGTTACACCGGGGAGCTGTTTTTT.

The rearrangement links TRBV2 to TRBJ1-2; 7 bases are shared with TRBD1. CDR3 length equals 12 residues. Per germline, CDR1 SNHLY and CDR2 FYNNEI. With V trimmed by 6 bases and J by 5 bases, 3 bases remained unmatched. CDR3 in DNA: TGTGCCAGCAGAGGACAGGAGTATGGCTACACCTTC. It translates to CASRGQEYGYTF.

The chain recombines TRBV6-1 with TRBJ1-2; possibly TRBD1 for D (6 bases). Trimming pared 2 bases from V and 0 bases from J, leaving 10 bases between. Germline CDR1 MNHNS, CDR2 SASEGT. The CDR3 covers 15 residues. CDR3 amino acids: CASSELPGANYGYTF. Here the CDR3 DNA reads TGTGCCAGCAGTGAACTCCCAGGGGCTAACTATGGCTACACCTTC.

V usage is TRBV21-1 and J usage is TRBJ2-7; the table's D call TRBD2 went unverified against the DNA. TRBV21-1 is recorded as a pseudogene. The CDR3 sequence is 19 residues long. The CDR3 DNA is TGTGCCAGCAGCAAAAGGACTAGCGGGAAAGGCAGTCCCCCCTACGAGCAGTACTTC. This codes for CASSKRTSGKGSPPYEQYF.

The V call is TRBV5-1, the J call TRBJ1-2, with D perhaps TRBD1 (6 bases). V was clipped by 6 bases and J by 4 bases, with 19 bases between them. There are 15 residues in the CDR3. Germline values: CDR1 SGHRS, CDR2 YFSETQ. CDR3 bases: TGCGCCAGCACCACTCAAGGGGGAAGCAGCTATGGCTACACCTTC. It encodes CASTTQGGSSYGYTF.

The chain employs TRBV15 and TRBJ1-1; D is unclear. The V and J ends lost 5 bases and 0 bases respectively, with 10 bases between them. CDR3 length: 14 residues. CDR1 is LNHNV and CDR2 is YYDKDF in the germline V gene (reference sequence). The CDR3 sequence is CATSPKTMNTEAFF. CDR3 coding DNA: TGTGCCACCAGCCCCAAGACTATGAACACTGAAGCTTTCTTT.

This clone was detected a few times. CDR3: CASSVRQGNEKLFF. CDR3 nucleotide sequence: TGTGCCAGCAGCGTACGACAGGGTAATGAAAAACTGTTTTTT. This sequence joins TRBV6-5 and TRBJ1-4; 7 bases are shared with TRBD1. Trimming cost V 6 bases and J 4 bases; bases outside gene matches: 5. Germline CDR1 is MNHEY and CDR2 is SVGAGI. The CDR3 totals 14 residues.

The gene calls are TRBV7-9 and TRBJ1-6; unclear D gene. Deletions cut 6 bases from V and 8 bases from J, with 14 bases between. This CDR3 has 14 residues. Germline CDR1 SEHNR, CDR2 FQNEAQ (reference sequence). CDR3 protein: CASSPGKWDSPLHF. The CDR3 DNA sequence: TGTGCCAGCAGTCCGGGGAAGTGGGATTCACCCCTCCACTTT.

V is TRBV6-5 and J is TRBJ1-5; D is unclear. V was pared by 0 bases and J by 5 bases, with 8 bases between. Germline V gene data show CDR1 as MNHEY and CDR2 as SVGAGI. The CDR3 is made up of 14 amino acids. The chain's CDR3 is CASSYSISYQPQHF. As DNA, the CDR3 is TGTGCCAGCAGTTACTCGATCAGTTATCAGCCCCAGCATTTT.

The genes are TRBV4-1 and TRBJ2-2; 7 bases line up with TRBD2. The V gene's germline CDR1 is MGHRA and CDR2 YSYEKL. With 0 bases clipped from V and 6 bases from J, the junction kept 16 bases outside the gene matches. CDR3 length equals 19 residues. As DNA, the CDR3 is TGCGCCAGCAGCCAAGATAATATTGGAGAGACTAGCAGCCCCGGGGAGCTGTTTTTT. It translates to CASSQDNIGETSSPGELFF.

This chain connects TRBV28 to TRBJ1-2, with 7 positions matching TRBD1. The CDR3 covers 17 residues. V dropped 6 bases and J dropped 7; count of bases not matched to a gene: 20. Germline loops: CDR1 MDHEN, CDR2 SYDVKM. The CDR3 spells CASRNRGNTYYAGGYTF. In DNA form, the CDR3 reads TGTGCCAGCAGGAACAGGGGCAATACTTACTACGCGGGTGGCTACACCTTC.

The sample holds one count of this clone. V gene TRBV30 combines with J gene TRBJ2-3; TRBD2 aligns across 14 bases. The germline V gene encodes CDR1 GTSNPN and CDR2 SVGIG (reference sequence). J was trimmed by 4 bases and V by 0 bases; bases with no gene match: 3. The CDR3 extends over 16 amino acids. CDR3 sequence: CAWSVGTSGSADTQYF. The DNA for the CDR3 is TGTGCCTGGAGTGTAGGGACTAGCGGGAGCGCAGATACGCAGTATTTT.

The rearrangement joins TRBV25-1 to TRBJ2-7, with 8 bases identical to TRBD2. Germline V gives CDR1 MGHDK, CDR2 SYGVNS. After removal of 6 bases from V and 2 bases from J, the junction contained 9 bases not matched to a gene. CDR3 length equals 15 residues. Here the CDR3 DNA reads TGTGCCAGCAGCGCCTGGGACGGGGGGGCCTACGAGCAGTACTTC. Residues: CASSAWDGGAYEQYF.

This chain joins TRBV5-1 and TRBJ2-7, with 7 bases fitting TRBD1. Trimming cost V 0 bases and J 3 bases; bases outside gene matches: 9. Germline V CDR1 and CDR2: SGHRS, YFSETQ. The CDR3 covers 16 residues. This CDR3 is CASSLAGTARNYEQYF. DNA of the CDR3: TGCGCCAGCAGCTTGGCCGGGACAGCAAGAAACTACGAGCAGTACTTC.

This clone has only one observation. The CDR3 nucleotides are TGTGCCAGCAGCTCAGAAGGAGGGCAGCCGAGTGGTACGCAGTATTTT. Encoded protein: CASSSEGGQPSGTQYF. The rearrangement links TRBV7-3 to TRBJ2-3; maybe TRBD2 (6 bases). Germline V gives CDR1 SGHTA, CDR2 FQGTGA. The CDR3 spans 16 residues. The V gene lost 4 bases and the J gene lost 8 bases, with 22 bases spanning the gap.

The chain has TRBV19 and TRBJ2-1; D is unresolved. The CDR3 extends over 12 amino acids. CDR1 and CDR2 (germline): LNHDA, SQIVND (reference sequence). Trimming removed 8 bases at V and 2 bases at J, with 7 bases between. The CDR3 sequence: CASSSAYNEQFF. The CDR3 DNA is TGTGCCAGTTCCAGCGCCTACAATGAGCAGTTCTTC.

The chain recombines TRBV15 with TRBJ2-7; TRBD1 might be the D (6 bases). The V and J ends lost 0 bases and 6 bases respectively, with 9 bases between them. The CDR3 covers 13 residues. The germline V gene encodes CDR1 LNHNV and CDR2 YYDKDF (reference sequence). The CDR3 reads CATSRDPDSEQYF. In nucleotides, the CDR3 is TGTGCCACCAGCAGAGATCCGGACAGCGAGCAGTACTTC.

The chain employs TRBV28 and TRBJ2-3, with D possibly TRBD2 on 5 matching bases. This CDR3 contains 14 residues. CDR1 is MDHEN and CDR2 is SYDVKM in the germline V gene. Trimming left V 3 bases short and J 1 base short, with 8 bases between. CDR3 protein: CASSFSAGTDTQYF. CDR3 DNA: TGTGCCAGCAGTTTTAGCGCGGGCACAGATACGCAGTATTTT.

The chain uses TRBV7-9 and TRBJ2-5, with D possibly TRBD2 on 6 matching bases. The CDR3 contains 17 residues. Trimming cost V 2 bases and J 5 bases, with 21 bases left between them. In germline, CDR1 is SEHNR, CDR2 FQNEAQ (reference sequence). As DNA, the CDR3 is TGTGCCAGCAGCTTAAATCTCGGAGGGCCCCTGGGGGAGACCCAGTACTTC. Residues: CASSLNLGGPLGETQYF. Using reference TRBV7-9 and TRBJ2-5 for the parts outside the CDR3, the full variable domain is DTGVSQNPRHKITKRGQNVTFRCDPISEHNRLYWYRQTLGQGPEFLTYFQNEAQLEKSRLLSDRFSAERPKGSFSTLEIQRTEQGDSAMYLCASSLNLGGPLGETQYFGPGTRLLVL.

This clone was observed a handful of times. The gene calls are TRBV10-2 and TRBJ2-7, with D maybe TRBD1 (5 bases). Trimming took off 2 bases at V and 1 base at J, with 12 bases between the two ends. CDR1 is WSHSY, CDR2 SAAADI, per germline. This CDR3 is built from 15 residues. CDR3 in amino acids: CASSEVQGVSYEQYF. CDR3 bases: TGCGCCAGCAGTGAGGTCCAAGGGGTTTCCTACGAGCAGTACTTC.

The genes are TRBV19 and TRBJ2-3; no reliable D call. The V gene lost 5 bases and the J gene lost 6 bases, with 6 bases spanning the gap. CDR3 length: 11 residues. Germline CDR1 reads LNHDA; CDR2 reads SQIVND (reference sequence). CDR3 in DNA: TGTGCCAGTAGTGCGAGGGATACGCAGTATTTT. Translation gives CASSARDTQYF.

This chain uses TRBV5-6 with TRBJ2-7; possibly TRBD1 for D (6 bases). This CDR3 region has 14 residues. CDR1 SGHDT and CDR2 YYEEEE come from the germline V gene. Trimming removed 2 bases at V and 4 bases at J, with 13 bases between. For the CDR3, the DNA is TGTGCCAGCAGCTTCAGGGGACACTTATACGAGCAGTACTTC. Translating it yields CASSFRGHLYEQYF. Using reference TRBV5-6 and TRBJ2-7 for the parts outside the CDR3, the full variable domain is DAGVTQSPTHLIKTRGQQVTLRCSPKSGHDTVSWYQQALGQGPQFIFQYYEEEERQRGNFPDRFSGHQFPNYSSELNVNALLLGDSALYLCASSFRGHLYEQYFGPGTRLTVT.

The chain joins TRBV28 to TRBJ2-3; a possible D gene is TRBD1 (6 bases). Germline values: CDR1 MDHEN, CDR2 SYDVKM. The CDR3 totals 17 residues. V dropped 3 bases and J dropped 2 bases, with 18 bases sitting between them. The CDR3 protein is CASSLSGLGANTDTQYF. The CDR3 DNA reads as TGTGCCAGCAGTTTGTCCGGATTGGGGGCCAACACAGATACGCAGTATTTT.

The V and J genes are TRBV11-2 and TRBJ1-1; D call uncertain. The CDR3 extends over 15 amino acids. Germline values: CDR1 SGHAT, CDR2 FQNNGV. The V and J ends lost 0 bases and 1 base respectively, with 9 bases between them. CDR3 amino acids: CASSLDWSTNTEAFF. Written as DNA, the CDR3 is TGTGCCAGCAGCTTAGATTGGTCTACGAACACTGAAGCTTTCTTT.

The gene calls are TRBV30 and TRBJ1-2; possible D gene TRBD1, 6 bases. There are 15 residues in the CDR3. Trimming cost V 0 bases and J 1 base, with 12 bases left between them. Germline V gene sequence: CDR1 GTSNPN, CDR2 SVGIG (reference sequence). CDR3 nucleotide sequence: TGTGCCTGGAGTGTACCAGGGACACTTAACTATGGCTACACCTTC. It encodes CAWSVPGTLNYGYTF.

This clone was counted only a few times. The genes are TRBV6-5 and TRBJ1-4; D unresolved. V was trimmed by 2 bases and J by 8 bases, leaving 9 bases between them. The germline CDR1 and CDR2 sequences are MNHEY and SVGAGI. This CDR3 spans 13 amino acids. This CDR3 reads CASSYRPREKLFF. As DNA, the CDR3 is TGTGCCAGCAGTTACCGGCCTAGGGAAAAACTGTTTTTT.

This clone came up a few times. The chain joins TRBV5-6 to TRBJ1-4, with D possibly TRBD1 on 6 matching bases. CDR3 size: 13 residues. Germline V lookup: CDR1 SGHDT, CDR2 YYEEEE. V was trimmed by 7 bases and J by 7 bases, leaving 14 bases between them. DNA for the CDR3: TGTGCCAGCCAGGGGAGGGGTCGTGAAAAACTGTTTTTT. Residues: CASQGRGREKLFF.